The entry that follows covers one T cell receptor beta chain sequence. Its antigen is not identified. This sample was taken from a study of CXCR3-negative and CXCR3-positive naive CD8 T cells. The study's findings and limits: Whereas memory cells differed, naive CXCR3-negative and CXCR3-positive cells shared similar TRBV-TRBJ usage.

The authors prepared UMI-labeled TRB cDNA libraries by 5' RACE. TCRdb reprocessed the 5' RACE reads and stores each CDR3 protein as one record, lacking DNA. This listing includes around 26,000 distinct CDR3 sequences. Naive CD8+ T cells displayed a CD45RO-CCR7+CD27+CD95- phenotype. CDR3 length: 13 residues. The V gene's germline CDR1 is MNHEY and CDR2 SVGEGT. V and J are TRBV6-2 or TRBV6-3 and TRBJ2-7; TCRdb reports TRBD1, a call that lacks DNA to check it against. This TCR derives from a human donor in good health. Some clones in this sample may be carry-over from other donors' samples. The sequenced sample was naive CXCR3- CD8+ T cells from blood. The subset was: CD45RO-CCR7+CD27+CD95- naive CD8+ T cells lacking CXCR3 (TNR3-). CDR3: CASRDRAVYEQYF.